This T cell receptor beta chain appears in the sequencing data of a study of post-analysis software for immune sequencing data. Trimming took 3 bases from V and 2 from J; bases not matched to a gene: 6. There are 17 residues in the CDR3. Per the germline V gene, CDR1 is SGHVS and CDR2 is FNYEAQ. General study findings and limits: Comparison of patients with controls showed about 5 TRBV segments more frequent in patients, TRBV5-6, TRBV5-1 and TRBV20-1 among them.

Tagging with unique molecular identifiers was a feature of the TCR beta cDNA libraries. TCRdb analysed the PCR reads with MiXCR anew, one entry per CDR3 protein. The sample carries hundreds of thousands of distinct CDR3 sequences, roughly 46% recorded once. A word on this clonotype: Antigen specificity is unknown.

The gene calls are TRBV7-6 and TRBJ2-7; 14 nucleotides line up with TRBD2. The specimen sequenced was blood. The clonotype originates from a girl aged 5-17 years with multiple sclerosis. The CDR3 nucleotides are TGTGCCAGCAGCTTGACTAGCGGGAGGGCCACGACCTACGAGCAGTACTTC. It yields the protein CASSLTSGRATTYEQYF.